This TCR beta chain was sequenced during a study of shared clonotypes between healthy human individuals. General study findings and limits: Incomplete sequencing of sorted subsets was indicated by rarefaction despite large depth. Among donors, sharing of clonotypes was expected to be affected by sequencing depth. What limited the represented genetic and exposure-history diversity was the small number of donors. Naive CD4 clonotype sharing across four donors was 4% to 5%.

Assay: immunoSEQ multiplex PCR; the TCRdb copy retains only in-frame clones and omits some. Of approximately 1.5 million clones listed, 98% are singletons. Comments on this clone: Its antigen is currently unknown.

The CDR3 runs 17 residues. CDR1 and CDR2 from the germline V gene are SGHVS and FQNEAQ. With V trimmed by 2 bases and J by 10 bases, 11 bases remained unmatched. This receptor was obtained from a man aged 30 to 45 in good health. Source material: naive CD4+ T cells sorted from blood. Subset indicated: CD45RA+ positively selected. This chain uses TRBV7-8 with TRBJ2-2; 12 nucleotides align to TRBD2. In nucleotides, the CDR3 is TGTGCCAGCAGCTTAAGGGGGGGGACTAGCGGGCCCTCGGAGCTGTTTTTT. Its translation: CASSLRGGTSGPSELFF.